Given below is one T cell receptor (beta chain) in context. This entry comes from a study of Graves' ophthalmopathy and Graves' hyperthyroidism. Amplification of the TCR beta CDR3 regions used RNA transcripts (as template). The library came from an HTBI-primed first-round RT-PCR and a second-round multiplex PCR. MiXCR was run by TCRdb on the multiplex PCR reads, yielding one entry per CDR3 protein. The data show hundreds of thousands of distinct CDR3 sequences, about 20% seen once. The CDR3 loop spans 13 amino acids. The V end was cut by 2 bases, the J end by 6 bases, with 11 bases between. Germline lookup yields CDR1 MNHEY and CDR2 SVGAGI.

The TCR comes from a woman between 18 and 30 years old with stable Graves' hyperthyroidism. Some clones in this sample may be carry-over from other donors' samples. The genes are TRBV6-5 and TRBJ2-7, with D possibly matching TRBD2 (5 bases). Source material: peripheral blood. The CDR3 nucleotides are TGTGCCAGCAGTTACGTAGAAGCGGCCGAGCAGTACTTC. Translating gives CASSYVEAAEQYF.